This is a list of T cell receptor beta chains from one sample in a study of T-cell memory formation after mild COVID-19. Via MiXCR, TCRdb re-called the 5' RACE reads, giving one row per CDR3 protein. This table holds 500,000 to 650,000 distinct CDR3 sequences, about a fifth found once. Sequenced material: PBMCs or a T cell subset sorted from them (not recorded which). The receptors stem from an adult woman who had mild COVID-19 (a few samples of this study predate the infection). Cell type and time point are not known. The CDR3 runs from the conserved cysteine through the conserved F or W. A D gene is named only where the DNA matches it firmly.

v_gene: TRBV3-1
d_gene: TRBD2
len: 14
CDR3aa: CASSQGDYSYEQYF

v_gene: TRBV6-5
d_gene: NA
len: 15
CDR3aa: CASGVSRGAKNIQYF

v_gene: TRBV5-6
d_gene: TRBD2
len: 15
CDR3aa: CASSLSQRGQDTQYF

v_gene: TRBV5-1
d_gene: TRBD2
len: 20
CDR3aa: CASSLTPKLTSGRADYEQYF

v_gene: TRBV5-1
d_gene: NA
len: 14
CDR3aa: CASSLVGEGTEAFF

v_gene: TRBV4-1
d_gene: NA
len: 14
CDR3aa: CASSQEQGWTEAFF

v_gene: TRBV6-2/TRBV6-3
d_gene: NA
len: 11
CDR3aa: CASRDTGEAFF

v_gene: TRBV20-1
d_gene: TRBD2
len: 15
CDR3aa: CSARDSGRALETQYF

v_gene: TRBV24-1
d_gene: TRBD2
len: 19
CDR3aa: CATSESSSGIAGISYEQYF

v_gene: TRBV27
d_gene: TRBD1
len: 15
CDR3aa: CASSLTGALNSPLHF

v_gene: TRBV6-5
d_gene: TRBD2
len: 17
CDR3aa: CASSPHPQLAAQETQYF